These 27 T cell receptor beta chains originate from one sample sequenced in a study of sequential checkpoint blockade in melanoma. Only in-frame clones appear in the TCRdb table, and some are missing; sequencing was by immunoSEQ multiplex PCR. The sample shows fewer than 45,000 clones, roughly 89% of them seen only once. Stated treatment: randomized to nivolumab then ipilimumab (arm A) or the reverse (arm B). Sequenced material: CD8+ T cells sorted from blood (inferred from file names), taken from a patient given nivolumab and ipilimumab in sequence. The receptors were gathered from a human donor with melanoma.

This clone showed up just a few times. The J gene is TRBJ2-1, the V gene TRBV7-9; D uncertain. This CDR3 spans 16 amino acids. V was shortened by 1 base and J by 7 bases, with 17 bases between the two germline ends. Germline-derived CDR1 and CDR2 are SEHNR and FQNEAQ (reference sequence). This chain's CDR3 is CASSLGYQWARNEQFF. The CDR3, as DNA: TGTGCCAGCAGCTTAGGTTATCAGTGGGCACGGAATGAGCAGTTCTTC.

CDR3 coding DNA: TGTGCCAGCAGCCTGACAGGGGGGGGGCAGTTCTTC. As protein: CASSLTGGGQFF. The V gene is TRBV27, the J gene TRBJ2-1; 9 positions agree with TRBD1. Germline values: CDR1 MNHEY, CDR2 SMNVEV (reference sequence). V was pared by 6 bases and J by 12 bases, with 6 bases of the junction left unmatched. CDR3 length equals 12 residues.

The rearrangement links TRBV10-2 to TRBJ2-1; D is ambiguous. Trimming shortened V by 2 bases and J by 1 base, and 9 bases separated the two germline ends. Germline CDR1 reads WSHSY; CDR2 reads SAAADI. The CDR3 is made up of 15 amino acids. The CDR3 DNA is TGCGCCAGCAGTGAGGCCAGACTGTCCTACAATGAGCAGTTCTTC. It is translated as CASSEARLSYNEQFF.

This rearrangement joins TRBV5-1 to TRBJ2-2; weak D call: TRBD1 (6 bases). CDR1 and CDR2 (germline): SGHRS, YFSETQ. This CDR3 has 15 amino acids. The ends were cut back, 4 bases at V and 2 bases at J, with 12 bases in the middle. CDR3 sequence reads: CASSPRQENTGELFF. The DNA of the CDR3 is TGCGCCAGCAGCCCCCGACAGGAAAACACCGGGGAGCTGTTTTTT.

The chain uses TRBV6-5 and TRBJ2-7; 9 bases align to TRBD1. This CDR3 has 14 residues. Germline lookup yields CDR1 MNHEY and CDR2 SVGAGI. The V gene end was trimmed by 6 bases and the J gene end by 4 bases; junction bases not matched to a gene: 7. CDR3 loop: CASRSKDRGYEQYV. CDR3 nucleotide sequence: TGTGCCAGCAGATCAAAGGACAGGGGTTACGAGCAGTACGTC.

There are a few counts of this clone. The genes are TRBV19 and TRBJ1-2, with 10 bases fitting TRBD1. CDR1 is LNHDA, CDR2 SQIVND, per germline (reference sequence). Trimming took 4 bases from V and 3 from J; bases not matched to a gene: 5. The CDR3 is 15 amino acids. The CDR3 DNA follows: TGTGCCAGTAGTACCGGGACAGGGGCTTACTATGGCTACACCTTC. It translates to CASSTGTGAYYGYTF. The entire variable domain, with the rest obtained from reference TRBV19 and TRBJ1-2, is as follows: DGGITQSPKYLFRKEGQNVTLSCEQNLNHDAMYWYRQDPGQGLRLIYYSQIVNDFQKGDIAEGYSVSREKKESFPLTVTSAQKNPTAFYLCASSTGTGAYYGYTFGSGTRLTVV.

This CDR3 reads CASALAGVLNEQFF. As DNA, the CDR3 is TGTGCCAGCGCACTAGCGGGAGTGTTAAATGAGCAGTTCTTC. The chain is built from TRBV19 and TRBJ2-1, with 11 bases identical to TRBD2. With 9 bases clipped from V and 7 bases from J, the junction kept 8 bases outside the gene matches. Germline CDR1 reads LNHDA; CDR2 reads SQIVND (reference sequence). The CDR3 is made up of 14 amino acids.

The DNA of the CDR3 is TGTGCCAGTAGTATCTACAGTCGGCAGGGGAACGGCTACACCTTC. This gives the protein CASSIYSRQGNGYTF. The genes are TRBV19 and TRBJ1-2; D may be TRBD1 (6 bases). Looked up from germline, CDR1 is LNHDA and CDR2 is SQIVND (reference sequence). The V gene lost 3 bases and the J gene lost 8 bases, with 19 bases spanning the gap. This CDR3 has 15 residues.

The genes are TRBV19 and TRBJ2-3; D gene uncertain. The CDR3 totals 13 residues. Germline CDR1 LNHDA, CDR2 SQIVND (reference sequence). Trimming stripped 3 bases from V and 0 bases from J, with 4 bases between. CDR3 protein: CASSMQSTDTQYF. DNA for the CDR3: TGTGCCAGTAGTATGCAGAGCACAGATACGCAGTATTTT. Looking up the rest from reference TRBV19 and TRBJ2-3 gives the full variable domain: DGGITQSPKYLFRKEGQNVTLSCEQNLNHDAMYWYRQDPGQGLRLIYYSQIVNDFQKGDIAEGYSVSREKKESFPLTVTSAQKNPTAFYLCASSMQSTDTQYFGPGTRLTVL.

This chain connects TRBV4-1 to TRBJ2-7; 8 bases align to TRBD1. Trimming at V came to 4 bases and at J to 5 bases, leaving 7 bases not matched to a gene. CDR3 length: 14 residues. Germline lookup yields CDR1 MGHRA and CDR2 YSYEKL. The DNA of the CDR3 is TGCGCCAGCAGCCTAGGACAGGGTTCCCACGAGCAGTACGTC. Protein product: CASSLGQGSHEQYV.

This clone was detected once. The V call is TRBV29-1, the J call TRBJ2-7; no reliable D call. This CDR3 region has 11 residues. Germline lookup yields CDR1 SQVTM and CDR2 ANQGSEA. Trimming cost V 7 bases and J 2 bases, with 9 bases left between them. In nucleotides, the CDR3 is TGCAGCGCTGACACAGCCTACGAGCAGTACTTC. Translating gives CSADTAYEQYF.

The rearrangement joins TRBV19 to TRBJ1-2, with a possible D match to TRBD1 (6 bases). The germline V gene encodes CDR1 LNHDA and CDR2 SQIVND (reference sequence). The CDR3 is 13 amino acids. Between the trimmed V and J ends, which lost 5 bases and 7 bases, there was a span of 14 bases. This CDR3 reads CASSVQGPRGYTF. CDR3 DNA sequence: TGTGCCAGTAGTGTACAGGGCCCCCGTGGCTACACCTTC.

The CDR3 protein is CASSLSGSGTNEKLFF. The CDR3 DNA sequence: TGTGCCAGCAGTCTCTCGGGGAGTGGGACTAATGAAAAACTGTTTTTT. This rearrangement joins TRBV27 to TRBJ1-4; no reliable D call. Germline V gene sequence: CDR1 MNHEY, CDR2 SMNVEV (reference sequence). V lost 5 bases and J 2 bases, leaving 15 bases between the germline ends. The CDR3 is made up of 16 amino acids.

This sequence joins TRBV6-1 and TRBJ1-4; possible D gene TRBD1, 5 bases. The V gene's germline CDR1 is MNHNS and CDR2 SASEGT. The CDR3 length is 14 residues. V lost 7 bases to trimming and J lost 5 bases, with 14 bases between them. CDR3 amino acids: CASMKREGNEKLFF. The CDR3 DNA follows: TGTGCCAGCATGAAGAGGGAGGGGAATGAAAAACTGTTTTTT.

In this sample, this clone turned up a few times. This sequence joins TRBV19 and TRBJ1-5; 8 positions match TRBD1. V gave up 8 bases and J gave up 5 bases; unmatched junction bases: 8. CDR1 and CDR2 (germline): LNHDA, SQIVND (reference sequence). The CDR3 contains 14 residues. The DNA for the CDR3 is TGTGCCAGTGTCCACAGGGGGATCGATCAGCCCCAGCATTTT. Translated, it gives CASVHRGIDQPQHF.

This rearrangement joins TRBV2 to TRBJ2-5, with 9 bases that match TRBD2. Germline lookup yields CDR1 SNHLY and CDR2 FYNNEI. V dropped 7 bases and J dropped 0; count of bases not matched to a gene: 12. This CDR3 comprises 17 residues. CDR3 nucleotides: TGTGCCAGCACTATAGCGGGAGAGGTTACCTACCAAGAGACCCAGTACTTC. Translating it yields CASTIAGEVTYQETQYF.

The chain combines TRBV11-2 with TRBJ1-1; D is unclear. The germline CDR1 and CDR2 sequences are SGHAT and FQNNGV. The length of the CDR3 is 14 residues. V was shortened by 9 bases and J by 1 base, with 15 bases between the two germline ends. The CDR3, as DNA: TGTGCCAGTCTAGAGGGTTTGGAGAACACTGAAGCTTTCTTT. Translated: CASLEGLENTEAFF.

This sequence joins TRBV13 and TRBJ2-5; no reliable D call. The CDR3 runs to 13 residues. Germline CDR1 is PRHDT and CDR2 is FYEKMQ (reference sequence). Trimming pared 0 bases from V and 11 bases from J, leaving 13 bases between. CDR3 nucleotides: TGTGCCAGCAGCTTAGGCCGTCCGGGTGAGCAGTACTTC. This translates into CASSLGRPGEQYF.

The rearrangement joins TRBV2 to TRBJ1-3, with D possibly being TRBD1 (5 bases). The CDR3 is 14 residues long. V was clipped by 4 bases and J by 4 bases, with 11 bases between them. Per the germline V gene, CDR1 is SNHLY and CDR2 is FYNNEI. The CDR3 protein is CASSGSGLGNTIYF. DNA for the CDR3: TGTGCCAGCAGTGGATCGGGACTCGGAAACACCATATATTTT.

The genes are TRBV27 and TRBJ1-1, with TRBD1 matching 7 bases. In germline, CDR1 is MNHEY, CDR2 SMNVEV (reference sequence). The CDR3 extends over 14 amino acids. Unmatched junction bases numbered 8, after V lost 5 bases and J lost 5 bases. CDR3 DNA sequence: TGTGCCAGCAGTGAACAGGGGATTTGGACTGAAGCTTTCTTT. This encodes CASSEQGIWTEAFF.

As regards this clone: Mismatch with germline at one junction end may stem from a read error. This chain joins TRBV7-7 and TRBJ2-1; D might be TRBD2 (6 bases). Germline-derived CDR1 and CDR2 are SSHAT and FNYEAQ (reference sequence). CDR3 length: 16 amino acids. DNA of the CDR3: TGTGCTAGCAGCCGAGACCCCGGAGGGGCCTACAATGAGCAGTTCTTC. It is translated as CASSRDPGGAYNEQFF.

This chain connects TRBV7-3 to TRBJ1-1; D possibly corresponds to TRBD1 (5 bases). The CDR3 is made up of 15 amino acids. Germline lookup yields CDR1 SGHTA and CDR2 FQGTGA. V was clipped by 4 bases and J by 7 bases, with 19 bases between them. The CDR3: CASSSTGAPALEAFF. The CDR3 bases are TGTGCCAGCAGCTCTACAGGCGCACCGGCGCTTGAAGCTTTCTTT.

V gene TRBV4-3 combines with J gene TRBJ1-5; D perhaps matches TRBD1 (6 bases). The CDR3 extends over 15 amino acids. Trimming left V 0 bases short and J 8 bases short, with 14 bases between. The germline V gene has CDR1 LGHNA and CDR2 YSLEER. The CDR3 coding sequence is TGCGCCAGCAGCCAAGATGTGACAGGACTTGAGCCCCAGCATTTT. This codes for CASSQDVTGLEPQHF.

The chain is built from TRBV6-5 and TRBJ2-7; D possibly corresponds to TRBD2 (5 bases). Germline CDR1 and CDR2: MNHEY and SVGAGI. The CDR3 runs 14 residues. The V and J ends lost 0 bases and 3 bases respectively, with 9 bases between them. The CDR3 bases are TGTGCCAGCAGTTACTCCGACGGACTCTACGAGCAGTACTTC. This codes for CASSYSDGLYEQYF.

This chain links TRBV25-1 with TRBJ2-6, with 8 bases lining up with TRBD1. Trimming cost V 1 base and J 2 bases; bases outside gene matches: 1. Germline-derived CDR1 and CDR2 are MGHDK and SYGVNS. The length of the CDR3 is 16 residues. CDR3 sequence: CASSESGGPGANVLTF. As DNA, the CDR3 is TGTGCCAGCAGTGAATCAGGGGGCCCTGGGGCCAACGTCCTGACTTTC. The whole variable domain, remainder taken from reference TRBV25-1 and TRBJ2-6, is EADIYQTPRYLVIGTGKKITLECSQTMGHDKMYWYQQDPGMELHLIHYSYGVNSTEKGDLSSESTVSRIRTEHFPLTLESARPSHTSQYLCASSESGGPGANVLTFGAGSRLTVL.

The chain couples TRBV5-4 to TRBJ2-3; the D gene is possibly TRBD1 (6 bases). The germline V gene encodes CDR1 SGHNT and CDR2 YYREEE (reference sequence). Trimming took off 4 bases at V and 6 bases at J, with 15 bases between the two ends. This CDR3 has 14 residues. The CDR3 sequence is CASSLTTGSDTQYF. CDR3 nucleotides: TGTGCCAGCAGCCTCACAACAGGGAGCGATACGCAGTATTTT.

The gene calls are TRBV11-3 and TRBJ2-7, with 12 bases aligning to TRBD2. Germline V gives CDR1 SGHNT, CDR2 YENEEA. The CDR3 has 20 residues. J gave up 2 bases and V 3 bases, and 17 bases lay outside the gene matches. The CDR3 here is CASSFVVVGLLAGGPYEQYF. CDR3 DNA sequence: TGTGCCAGCAGCTTTGTGGTGGTGGGTCTACTAGCGGGAGGCCCCTACGAGCAGTACTTC. The full variable domain, completed using reference TRBV11-3 and TRBJ2-7, is EAGVVQSPRYKIIEKKQPVAFWCNPISGHNTLYWYLQNLGQGPELLIRYENEEAVDDSQLPKDRFSAERLKGVDSTLKIQPAELGDSAVYLCASSFVVVGLLAGGPYEQYFGPGTRLTVT.